This T cell receptor beta chain came from a study of CD8 T cells in ankylosing spondylitis. Regarding the study as a whole: There was a TCR beta motif, made of fewer than 10 highly homologous variants, that appeared characteristic of ankylosing spondylitis blood.

This clonotype showed up just a few times. What it binds is unknown. From the 5' RACE reads, TCRdb called clonotypes with MiXCR, one entry per CDR3 protein. The sample lists over 450,000 distinct CDR3 sequences; roughly an eighth were seen once. This clonotype originated in a male donor with ankylosing spondylitis. Sequenced material: blood, either unsorted or a sorted T cell fraction (not recorded which).

In nucleotides, the CDR3 is TGTGCCAGCAGTTTAACTCAGCTTTCCTACAATGAGCAGTTCTTC. As protein: CASSLTQLSYNEQFF. The chain uses TRBV12-3 or TRBV12-4 and TRBJ2-1; D is ambiguous. The CDR3 length is 15 residues. The V end was cut by 2 bases, the J end by 1 base, with 9 bases between.